This T cell receptor beta chain comes out of a study of T cell responses to AZD1222 COVID-19 vaccine. About this clone: What it binds is not known.

Study-level points and caveats: Clonal diversity was possibly underestimated; the donors were predominantly white British and more often female. Close to half of spike-specific TCRs reportedly recognize unmutated variant regions. At 160-218 and 743-854, vaccine-associated CD4 TCRs were dominant, and they spanned spike. AZD1222 recipients seropositive at baseline numbered only 5 or 6.

Only in-frame clones appear in the TCRdb table, and some are missing; sequencing was by immunoSEQ multiplex PCR. The sample records over 120,000 clones, approximately 83% being singletons. Sample: peripheral blood, taken on day 0 of AZD1222 vaccination. The TCR comes from an adult in good health.

The CDR3 loop is CASSLFEGRSYNEQFF. In nucleotides, the CDR3 is TGTGCCAGCAGTTTATTTGAGGGAAGGTCCTACAATGAGCAGTTCTTC. The chain is built from TRBV27 and TRBJ2-1, with D perhaps TRBD2 (5 bases). With 1 base removed from V and 1 base from J, the gap between germline ends came to 11 bases. CDR3 size: 16 residues. Germline CDR1 reads MNHEY; CDR2 reads SMNVEV (reference sequence).